The T cell receptor (beta chain) under discussion was sequenced for a study of blood T cell repertoires in COVID-19. The wider study: From T cells, B-cell-depleted T cells, or PBMCs came the material, which was cDNA or gDNA.

This CDR3 comprises 14 residues. Trimming pared 4 bases from V and 5 bases from J, leaving 8 bases between. Per germline, CDR1 KGHDR and CDR2 SFDVKD. Sequencing was performed with immunoSEQ multiplex PCR; in TCRdb, only in-frame clones are kept and a portion is missing. In the table there are about 59,000 clones, over 75% of which are singletons. Sequencing was done on a sample of peripheral blood. The origin of this receptor is a human donor in a cohort sampled during active COVID-19. The chain employs TRBV24-1 and TRBJ1-6, with unresolved D. The DNA for the CDR3 is TGTGCCACCAGTGAGGGCGGGAATAATTCACCCCTCCACTTT. This encodes CATSEGGNNSPLHF.